These T cell receptor beta chains were read from a single sample in a study of shared clonotypes between healthy human individuals. TCRdb's copy holds only in-frame clones and misses some; the assay was immunoSEQ multiplex PCR. There are millions of clones in the sample; 90% to 95% occur only once, and 0.1% to 0.15% lies in the top ten. The specimen was naive CD4+ T cells sorted from blood. These TCRs come from a man aged 18 to 30 in good health. CDR3s include the opening cysteine and the closing phenylalanine or tryptophan. A D gene is named only where the DNA matches it firmly. Some rows mark clone size as missing; the rest say once, few, many or name a class of expanded clone.

D gene	clone size	V gene	J gene	CDR3 DNA	CDR3 protein
TRBD1	NA	TRBV18	TRBJ1-5	TGTGCCAGCTCACCCCAGGCAGGGGGAGCTCAGCCCCAGCATTTT	CASSPQAGGAQPQHF
NA	NA	TRBV19	TRBJ2-2	TGTGCCAGTACCCCGGACTTTTCCTCCGGGGAGCTGTTTTTT	CASTPDFSSGELFF
TRBD2	NA	TRBV4-1	TRBJ2-1	TGCGCCAGCAGCCCCGGACTAGCACAGAGCGATGAGCAGTTCTTC	CASSPGLAQSDEQFF
TRBD1	NA	TRBV18	TRBJ2-6	TGTGCCAGCTCACCCGGGACAGGGGGTACTGGGGCCAACGTCCTGACTTTC	CASSPGTGGTGANVLTF
NA	NA	TRBV7-9	TRBJ1-1	TGTGCCAGCAGCTTGAGCAGTACGAACACTGAAGCTTTCTTT	CASSLSSTNTEAFF
TRBD2	NA	TRBV6-1	TRBJ2-7	TGTGCCAGCACCGGACTAGCGGGAGCCTACGAGCAGTACTTC	CASTGLAGAYEQYF
NA	NA	TRBV6-1	TRBJ1-1	TGTGCCAGCAGAGCGGAACTGGGAGGTATCGCTGAAGCTTTCTTT	CASRAELGGIAEAFF
NA	NA	TRBV6-5	TRBJ2-1	TGTGCCAGTCGGGAAGGGTCGGCCAATGAGCAGTTCTTC	CASREGSANEQFF
NA	NA	TRBV6-1	TRBJ2-3	TGTGCCAGCAGTACAGGGTGGGGTGGAGATACGCAGTATTTT	CASSTGWGGDTQYF
TRBD2	NA	TRBV2	TRBJ2-1	TGTGCCAGCAGTGGGGCGGGAGGGTTAGTGGGGGAGCAGTTCTTC	CASSGAGGLVGEQFF
TRBD2	once	TRBV5-1	TRBJ2-5	TGCGCCAGCAGCCTGACTAGCGGGGGAGGAGAGACCCAGTACTTC	CASSLTSGGGETQYF
NA	NA	TRBV11-2	TRBJ2-7	TGTGCCAGCAGCTTAGCTCCTGACAGGCAATACGAGCAGTACTTC	CASSLAPDRQYEQYF
TRBD1	few	TRBV28	TRBJ1-5	TGTGCCAGCTCCGTCGGGACAGGGCGTCAGCCCCAGCATTTT	CASSVGTGRQPQHF
TRBD2	NA	TRBV9	TRBJ2-7	TGTGCCAGCAGCGTAGAAGGTACTAGCGGATACGAGCAGTACTTC	CASSVEGTSGYEQYF
NA	NA	TRBV5-6	TRBJ1-1	TGTGCCAGCAGCTGGGCGGGGGCCACTGAAGCTTTCTTT	CASSWAGATEAFF
NA	NA	TRBV5-4	TRBJ1-1	TGTGCCAGCAGCTTGGCAAGAGACTTGAACACTGAAGCTTTCTTT	CASSLARDLNTEAFF
NA	NA	TRBV7-8	TRBJ1-2	TGTGCCAGCAGCTTAGGGTCAGGGGAGGGCTACACCTTC	CASSLGSGEGYTF
TRBD1	NA	TRBV10-3	TRBJ2-7	TGTGCCATCAGTGAGTCAGGGGACAGTTACGAGCAGTACTTC	CAISESGDSYEQYF
TRBD1	NA	TRBV28	TRBJ1-4	TGTGCCAGCAGTCCCTCCCCCGGACAGGGGAATGAAAAACTGTTTTTT	CASSPSPGQGNEKLFF
TRBD1	NA	TRBV6-5	TRBJ1-2	TGTGCCAGCAGTCGACAGGGTAACTATGGCTACACCTTC	CASSRQGNYGYTF
NA	NA	TRBV4-3	TRBJ2-1	TGCGCCAGCAGCCGGGGGAGTCCTAGCACTGAGCAGTTCTTC	CASSRGSPSTEQFF
NA	NA	TRBV18	TRBJ2-3	TGTGCCAGCTCACCATCGATCTCGCAGCTCACAGATACGCAGTATTTT	CASSPSISQLTDTQYF
TRBD2	NA	TRBV6-6	TRBJ2-1	TGTGCCAGCAGTTACCTAGCGGGAGGAGGCGATGAGCAGTTCTTC	CASSYLAGGGDEQFF
TRBD2	NA	TRBV9	TRBJ2-7	TGTGCCAGCAGCGTAGGTAGCGGGACCTACGAGCAGTACTTC	CASSVGSGTYEQYF
NA	NA	TRBV7-9	TRBJ2-6	TGTGCCAGCAGCTGGGGGGTCTTAGGGAGCTCTGGGGCCAACGTCCTGACTTTC	CASSWGVLGSSGANVLTF
NA	NA	TRBV27	TRBJ2-1	TGTGCCAGCAGTCGGGATTTAGCTAGTACGCGCAATGAGCAGTTCTTC	CASSRDLASTRNEQFF
TRBD2	NA	TRBV18	TRBJ2-3	TGTGCCAGCTCACCCCTTCCGACTAGCGGAGATACGCAGTATTTT	CASSPLPTSGDTQYF
TRBD2	NA	TRBV10-3	TRBJ2-7	TGTGCCATCAGTGATTTGGGGAGCGGGAGGGCGTACGAGCAGTACTTC	CAISDLGSGRAYEQYF